The rows below give T cell receptor beta chains drawn from one sample of a study of CD8+ T cells in alopecia areata. Sequencing was performed with immunoSEQ multiplex PCR; in TCRdb, only in-frame clones are kept and a portion is missing. The sample yields 150,000 to 200,000 clones, around 64% seen once. The sequencing used CD4+ T cells sorted from blood, collected between weeks 49 and 50, from a patient treated with tofacitinib. The origin of the receptors is a human donor with alopecia areata. Each CDR3 is given with its conserved first and last residue. The D gene is left open where the match is weak. Clone size is shown for a subset of rows, as once, few, many or a class of expanded clone.

TRBJ2-7,TRBV7-2,TRBD1,NA,CASSSDVRTGPPEQYF,TGTGCCAGCAGCTCCGACGTGCGGACAGGACCCCCCGAGCAGTACTTC
TRBJ2-1,TRBV5-1,NA,NA,CASSLGGQTYNEQFF,TGCGCCAGCAGCTTGGGGGGACAAACATACAATGAGCAGTTCTTC
TRBJ1-1,TRBV30,NA,few,CAWSGGPVAFF,TGTGCCTGGAGTGGGGGCCCCGTAGCTTTCTTT
TRBJ2-2,TRBV11-2,NA,once,CASSLGTGELFF,TGTGCCAGCAGCTTAGGAACCGGGGAGCTGTTTTTT
TRBJ1-4,TRBV30,NA,once,CAWSVPEEKLFF,TGTGCCTGGAGTGTACCCGAAGAAAAACTGTTTTTT
TRBJ2-3,TRBV7-9,NA,NA,CASSSPRRAGDTQYF,TGTGCCAGCAGCTCTCCCCGCAGGGCGGGAGATACGCAGTATTTT
TRBJ2-5,TRBV29-1,NA,NA,CSVGPAGETQYF,TGCAGCGTCGGACCGGCGGGGGAGACCCAGTACTTC
TRBJ1-1,TRBV29-1,NA,NA,CSVEDRTVAYSTF,TGCAGCGTTGAAGACAGGACAGTCGCCTACTCTACCTTT
TRBJ1-5,TRBV5-6,NA,once,CASSLRGHNQPQHF,TGTGCCAGCAGCTTGAGAGGGCACAATCAGCCCCAGCATTTT
TRBJ2-6,TRBV27,NA,NA,CASSSLQGVAGANVLTF,TGTGCCAGCAGTTCCCTACAGGGTGTGGCTGGGGCCAACGTCCTGACTTTC
TRBJ1-2,TRBV28,TRBD1,NA,CASRATGYGYTF,TGTGCCAGCAGGGCGACAGGGTATGGCTACACCTTC
TRBJ2-3,TRBV7-3,NA,few,CASSLTGGTQYF,TGTGCCAGCAGCTTAACTGGCGGTACGCAGTATTTT
TRBJ2-7,TRBV30,TRBD2,NA,CAWSVVVFGTSGSYEQYF,TGTGCCTGGAGTGTTGTTGTCTTCGGGACTAGCGGGTCTTACGAGCAGTACTTC
TRBJ2-7,TRBV9,TRBD2,NA,CASSVGGGSPYEQYF,TGTGCCAGCAGCGTAGGGGGGGGATCTCCCTACGAGCAGTACTTC
TRBJ1-2,TRBV7-2,NA,NA,CASSLPLGTQRRYTF,TGTGCCAGCAGCTTGCCTCTCGGGACCCAAAGGAGGTACACCTTC
TRBJ2-7,TRBV6-1,NA,few,CASSAGRRGYEQYF,TGTGCCAGCAGTGCGGGACGGAGGGGATACGAGCAGTACTTC
TRBJ2-7,TRBV29-1,NA,few,CSVGGQHEQYF,TGCAGCGTTGGTGGCCAACACGAGCAGTACTTC
TRBJ1-5,TRBV6-1,TRBD1,NA,CASRDGQGANQPQHF,TGTGCCAGCAGAGATGGACAGGGTGCGAATCAGCCCCAGCATTTT
TRBJ2-1,TRBV7-2,TRBD1,NA,CASSLTGALYNEQFF,TGTGCCAGCAGCTTAACAGGGGCCCTTTACAATGAGCAGTTCTTC
TRBJ1-1,TRBV29-1,NA,NA,CSVPWGNTEAFF,TGCAGCGTTCCATGGGGGAACACTGAAGCTTTCTTT
TRBJ2-6,TRBV19,NA,NA,CASRRPSDFSGANVLTF,TGTGCCAGTAGAAGACCCTCCGATTTCTCTGGGGCCAACGTCCTGACTTTC
TRBJ2-7,TRBV29-1,TRBD2,NA,CSVALGAPGGEQYF,TGCAGCGTTGCGCTGGGGGCACCGGGAGGGGAGCAGTACTTC
TRBJ1-6,TRBV4-1,NA,few,CASQGQISSYNSPLHF,TGCGCCAGCCAAGGACAGATAAGCTCCTATAATTCACCCCTCCACTTT
TRBJ1-5,TRBV6-6,TRBD1,once,CASSWTGGIQPQHF,TGTGCCAGCAGTTGGACAGGGGGTATTCAGCCCCAGCATTTT
TRBJ1-5,TRBV30,NA,few,CACSEGGQPQHF,TGTGCCTGTTCAGAAGGAGGTCAGCCCCAGCATTTT
TRBJ2-1,TRBV2,NA,NA,CASSVGGPAFF,TGTGCCAGCAGTGTTGGAGGGCCAGCGTTCTTC
TRBJ1-5,TRBV29-1,NA,NA,CSVGGGSQPQHF,TGCAGCGTTGGAGGGGGGAGTCAGCCCCAGCATTTT
TRBJ2-7,TRBV5-1,TRBD2,NA,CASSAGGRYEQYF,TGCGCCAGCAGCGCGGGAGGTCGTTACGAGCAGTACTTC
TRBJ1-2,TRBV15,NA,few,CATSKGSGDYGYTF,TGTGCCACCAGCAAAGGGTCTGGCGACTATGGCTACACCTTC
TRBJ1-1,TRBV14,NA,NA,CASSQVTGNTEAFF,TGTGCCAGCAGCCAAGTAACAGGGAACACTGAAGCTTTCTTT
TRBJ1-1,TRBV19,TRBD1,few,CASSTSTGGPEAFF,TGTGCCAGTAGTACATCCACAGGGGGCCCTGAAGCTTTCTTT
TRBJ1-6,TRBV7-9,NA,NA,CASSESSYNSPLHF,TGTGCCAGCAGCGAGAGCTCCTATAATTCACCCCTCCACTTT
TRBJ1-4,TRBV27,NA,NA,CASSVTGKPLRKLFF,TGTGCCAGCAGCGTTACAGGGAAGCCTTTGCGAAAACTGTTTTTT
TRBJ1-2,TRBV29-1,NA,NA,CSVKVVGGYTF,TGCAGCGTTAAGGTCGTTGGTGGCTACACCTTC
TRBJ2-3,TRBV4-3,TRBD2,NA,CASSLAPAGSTDTQYF,TGCGCCAGCAGCCTGGCCCCAGCGGGGAGCACAGATACGCAGTATTTT
TRBJ2-1,TRBV15,NA,NA,CATSREGIQSNEQFF,TGTGCCACCAGCAGAGAAGGGATACAGAGCAATGAGCAGTTCTTC
TRBJ1-2,TRBV7-2,NA,few,CASSPARSGCTF,TGTGCCAGCAGCCCGGCACGGTCGGGGTGCACCTTC
TRBJ1-2,TRBV5-1,NA,NA,CASSLEQTGDGYTF,TGCGCCAGCAGCTTGGAACAGACAGGTGATGGCTACACCTTC
TRBJ2-2,TRBV14,NA,NA,CASSQTGRLNTGELFF,TGTGCCAGCAGCCAAACGGGACGGCTGAACACCGGGGAGCTGTTTTTT
TRBJ1-1,TRBV30,NA,NA,CAWSVDAGTEAFF,TGTGCCTGGAGTGTGGACGCCGGGACTGAAGCTTTCTTT
TRBJ2-7,TRBV4-3,NA,NA,CASSQEVTKPYEQYF,TGCGCCAGCAGCCAAGAAGTTACTAAACCCTACGAGCAGTACTTC
TRBJ1-1,TRBV5-1,NA,NA,CASSTSGFAEAFF,TGCGCCAGCAGCACCTCAGGGTTCGCTGAAGCTTTCTTT
TRBJ2-1,TRBV4-3,NA,NA,CASSQDYAQGKNEQFF,TGCGCCAGCAGCCAAGATTACGCGCAGGGTAAGAATGAGCAGTTCTTC
TRBJ2-3,TRBV7-2,NA,many,CASSLMGTSPTDTQYF,TGTGCCAGCAGCTTAATGGGGACGTCCCCCACAGATACGCAGTATTTT
TRBJ2-7,TRBV2,TRBD2,NA,CASSELPGQGLAGGLSEQYF,TGTGCCAGCAGCGAACTTCCGGGACAGGGACTAGCGGGGGGACTAAGCGAGCAGTACTTC
TRBJ2-7,TRBV29-1,NA,NA,CSVWSDTDGGQYF,TGCAGCGTTTGGTCGGACACCGACGGCGGGCAGTACTTC
TRBJ1-4,TRBV29-1,NA,NA,CSAAGLHQREKLFF,TGCAGCGCCGCCGGGCTTCATCAGAGGGAAAAACTGTTTTTT
TRBJ1-1,TRBV29-1,NA,NA,CSVMTILVNTEAFF,TGCAGCGTAATGACCATACTTGTCAACACTGAAGCTTTCTTT
TRBJ1-5,TRBV6-5,NA,NA,CASSAKTGDNQPQHF,TGTGCCAGCAGCGCTAAGACGGGGGATAATCAGCCCCAGCATTTT
TRBJ1-6,TRBV5-1,NA,few,CASSLTGFNSPLHF,TGCGCCAGCAGCTTGACAGGGTTCAATTCACCCCTCCACTTT